The 17 T cell receptor beta chains in this list originate from one sample, sequenced in a study of metastatic and nonmetastatic thyroid tumors (dated by TCRdb to 2020 to 2021). No treatment had been received by any patient before thyroid surgery. Libraries were built with PCR. Sequencing took place on an Illumina HiSeq 4000. In TCRdb, the public reads were trimmed at Q25 with fastp and aligned with MiXCR, with productive beta chains retained. This sample has tens of thousands of clones in its table, and around 13% of those were observed once. The top ten constitute around 8.8% of the sample. The sample consisted of tumor tissue. The receptor source for this set is a female donor with papillary thyroid cancer or a benign thyroid nodule (not recorded which). Some clones in this sample may be carry-over from other donors' samples.

This clone was recorded once. This chain links TRBV18 with TRBJ2-5, with TRBD2 matching 7 bases. This CDR3 has 17 amino acids. In germline, CDR1 is KGHSH, CDR2 LQKENI. V shed 3 bases and J 7 bases; nucleotides not matched to a gene: 17. This chain's CDR3 is CASSPTRGLGDSGTQYF. In DNA form, the CDR3 reads TGTGCCAGCTCACCGACTCGCGGACTAGGGGACTCGGGGACCCAGTACTTC. The whole variable domain, remainder taken from reference TRBV18 and TRBJ2-5, is NAGVMQNPRHLVRRRGQEARLRCSPMKGHSHVYWYRQLPEEGLKFMVYLQKENIIDESGMPKERFSAEFPKEGPSILRIQQVVRGDSAAYFCASSPTRGLGDSGTQYFGPGTRLLVL.

Of note for this clone: This clone may be a read error of a much larger clone one base away. The chain employs TRBV6-1 and TRBJ1-5, with D unresolved. The V gene's germline CDR1 is MNHNS and CDR2 SASEGT. The CDR3 has 12 residues. Trimming cost V 6 bases and J 4 bases, with 7 bases left between them. The CDR3 sequence: CASRQSNQPQHF. CDR3 DNA: TGTGCCAGCAGACAGTCAAATCAGCCCCAGCATTTT.

A note on this clone: A read error is possible here, since a much larger clone lies one base away. The V call is TRBV20-1, the J call TRBJ2-6; 14 nucleotides line up with TRBD2. The trim removed 3 bases at V and 0 bases at J, leaving 4 bases unmatched. The V gene's germline CDR1 is DFQATT and CDR2 SNEGSKA (reference sequence). CDR3 length: 18 amino acids. For the CDR3, the DNA is TGCAGTGCTAGGACTAGCGGGAGGGTGGACTCTGGGGCCAACGTCCTGACTTTC. Translated: CSARTSGRVDSGANVLTF.

Concerning this clone itself: At one end, the junction sequence differs from germline, possibly due to a read error. This rearrangement joins TRBV20-1 to TRBJ2-6; no reliable D call. Germline CDR1 is DFQATT and CDR2 is SNEGSKA (reference sequence). The CDR3 is 13 residues long. The CDR3 nucleotides read TGCAGTGCGGCCAACTCTCGGGCCAACGTCCTTACTTTC. Its translation is CSAANSRANVLTF.

In its sample, this clone was seen many times. This sequence joins TRBV4-1 and TRBJ2-5, with 14 bases identical to TRBD2. The V segment lost 0 bases and the J segment 4 bases; nucleotides outside the gene matches: 7. Germline CDR1 is MGHRA and CDR2 is YSYEKL. The CDR3 is 18 residues long. The chain's CDR3 is CASSQDRGTSGSRETQYF. In DNA, the CDR3 is TGCGCCAGCAGCCAAGATCGAGGGACTAGCGGGAGCCGAGAGACCCAGTACTTC.

This clone appeared a few times. This CDR3 is also generated by other DNA sequences in the sample. The J gene is TRBJ2-1, the V gene TRBV2; TRBD2 might be the D (5 bases). From germline, CDR1 is SNHLY and CDR2 FYNNEI. V lost 7 bases, J lost 1 base, and 11 bases lay in between. There are 14 residues in the CDR3. CDR3 in amino acids: CASTRRDSYNEQFF. CDR3 sequence (DNA): TGTGCCAGCACCCGTCGGGATTCCTACAATGAGCAGTTCTTC.

A remark on this clone: A much bigger clone sits one base away, suggesting this may be a read error. J is TRBJ1-5 and V is TRBV10-2; D gene unclear. CDR3 length: 15 residues. Trimming stripped 6 bases from V and 0 bases from J, with 12 bases between. CDR1 is WSHSY, CDR2 SAAADI, per germline. The DNA for the CDR3 is TGCGCCAGCAGATCGTTACCTAATAGCAATCAGCCCCAGCATTTT. This translates into CASRSLPNSNQPQHF.

This clone was observed a single time. This may stem from a read error, because a much larger clone lies one nucleotide away. This chain's CDR3 is CASSLALGVSQETQYF. CDR3 DNA: TGCGCCAGCAGCTTGGCCCTGGGAGTCTCCCAAGAGACCCAGTACTTC. J is TRBJ2-5 and V is TRBV5-1; tentatively, D is TRBD2 (5 bases). From germline, CDR1 is SGHRS and CDR2 YFSETQ. The V gene lost 0 bases and the J gene lost 1 base, with 13 bases spanning the gap. The CDR3 has 16 amino acids. The full variable domain, rest sourced from reference TRBV5-1 and TRBJ2-5, is KAGVTQTPRYLIKTRGQQVTLSCSPISGHRSVSWYQQTPGQGLQFLFEYFSETQRNKGNFPGRFSGRQFSNSRSEMNVSTLELGDSALYLCASSLALGVSQETQYFGPGTRLLVL.

About this clone itself: This may come from a read error, since a much larger clone is one base off. The CDR3 loop reads CASRPRQGHTGELFF. In DNA form, the CDR3 reads TGTGCCAGCAGACCACGACAGGGGCACACCGGGGAGCTGTTTTTT. This chain joins TRBV9 and TRBJ2-2; 8 bases map to TRBD1. V was clipped by 5 bases and J by 3 bases; unmatched bases: 6. CDR3 length: 15 residues. The germline V gene encodes CDR1 SGDLS and CDR2 YYNGEE. The full variable domain, completed using reference TRBV9 and TRBJ2-2, is DSGVTQTPKHLITATGQRVTLRCSPRSGDLSVYWYQQSLDQGLQFLIQYYNGEERAKGNILERFSAQQFPDLHSELNLSSLELGDSALYFCASRPRQGHTGELFFGEGSRLTVL.

There are many counts of this clone. V and J are TRBV29-1 and TRBJ2-1, with 11 bases matching TRBD2. CDR1 and CDR2 (germline): SQVTM, ANQGSEA. The V gene end was trimmed by 6 bases and the J gene end by 0 bases; junction bases not matched to a gene: 19. The CDR3 sequence is 20 residues long. CDR3 nucleotides: TGCAGCGTGACCCCTACGGGGACTAGCGGAGGGAAGAGCTCCTACAATGAGCAGTTCTTC. Encoded protein: CSVTPTGTSGGKSSYNEQFF.

This clone was detected many times. This chain joins TRBV7-6 and TRBJ2-7, with 8 bases lining up with TRBD2. From germline, CDR1 is SGHVS and CDR2 FNYEAQ. The CDR3 is made up of 14 amino acids. The V gene end was trimmed by 5 bases and the J gene end by 7 bases; junction bases not matched to a gene: 10. CDR3 in DNA: TGTGCCAGCAGCCCCGGGAGCGGGAGAGGTGAGCAGTACTTC. Its protein is CASSPGSGRGEQYF. The entire variable domain, with the rest obtained from reference TRBV7-6 and TRBJ2-7, is as follows: GAGVSQSPRYKVTKRGQDVALRCDPISGHVSLYWYRQALGQGPEFLTYFNYEAQQDKSGLPNDRFSAERPEGSISTLTIQRTEQRDSAMYRCASSPGSGRGEQYFGPGTRLTVT.

This clone came up many times. The rearrangement uses TRBV7-3 and TRBJ2-3, with a weak D call TRBD2 (5 bases). The CDR3 length is 13 residues. Trimming removed 4 bases at V and 4 bases at J, with 9 bases between. CDR1 is SGHTA, CDR2 FQGTGA, per germline. The CDR3 region is CASSSLDADTQYF. CDR3 bases: TGTGCCAGCAGCTCACTAGACGCAGATACGCAGTATTTT.

This clone was detected ten times or more. J is TRBJ2-6 and V is TRBV3-1; 7 nucleotides line up with TRBD1. This CDR3 comprises 16 residues. The junction had 2 bases not matched to a gene; V was cut back by 2 bases and J by 1 base. Looked up from germline, CDR1 is LGHDT and CDR2 is YNNKEL (reference sequence). CDR3 protein: CASSQRQGSGANVLTF. CDR3 nucleotides: TGTGCCAGCAGCCAAAGACAGGGATCTGGGGCCAACGTCCTGACTTTC.

This clone turned up a few times. The V and J genes are TRBV6-5 and TRBJ1-1; the D gene is possibly TRBD1 (6 bases). V was shortened by 5 bases and J by 10 bases, with 8 bases between the two germline ends. Germline assignment: CDR1 MNHEY and CDR2 SVGAGI. The CDR3 sequence is 10 residues long. CDR3 nucleotide sequence: TGTGCCAGCAGTACAGGGACAGCTTTCTTT. Protein sequence: CASSTGTAFF.

This clone was recorded at least ten times. The chain has TRBV6-1 and TRBJ2-7, with 14 bases identical to TRBD2. The CDR3 runs 13 residues. The germline gives CDR1 MNHNS, CDR2 SASEGT. V shed 10 bases and J 11 bases; nucleotides not matched to a gene: 10. CDR3 residues: CATRTSGRYVEYF. The CDR3 DNA sequence: TGTGCCACCAGGACTAGCGGGAGGTATGTGGAGTACTTC.

This clone has a count of ten or more. This sequence joins TRBV15 and TRBJ2-1; a weak D match, TRBD1 (7 bases). V lost 2 bases to trimming and J lost 7 bases, with 15 bases between them. The germline gives CDR1 LNHNV, CDR2 YYDKDF (reference sequence). The CDR3 is 15 residues long. In DNA, the CDR3 is TGTGCCACCAGCAGAAGCAGGGGGGTTAGGAATGAGCAGTTCTTC. Its translation: CATSRSRGVRNEQFF. Together with reference TRBV15 and TRBJ2-1, the CDR3 gives the full variable domain: DAMVIQNPRYQVTQFGKPVTLSCSQTLNHNVMYWYQQKSSQAPKLLFHYYDKDFNNEADTPDNFQSRRPNTSFCFLDIRSPGLGDTAMYLCATSRSRGVRNEQFFGPGTRLTVL.

This clone was seen a handful of times. Since a much larger clone is just one base distant, this may be a read error. The chain carries TRBV24-1 and TRBJ2-7, with unresolved D. The CDR3 has 14 residues. Trimming removed 6 bases at V and 2 bases at J, with 13 bases between. Per germline, CDR1 KGHDR and CDR2 SFDVKD. CDR3 DNA: TGTGCCACCAGTTATTCAAGACAAGCCTACGAGCAGTACTTC. This encodes CATSYSRQAYEQYF.